Listed below are T cell receptor beta chains from one sample, sequenced in a study of beta chain features in type 1 diabetes. Sequencing used immunoSEQ multiplex PCR; TCRdb keeps in-frame clones, though not all of them. The sample includes around 340,000 clones, 6.5% to 10% seen only once; the top ten take under 0.5%. The source material was central memory CD4+ T cells from blood. The origin of the receptors is a woman aged 18-29 years in good health. Both conserved end residues are part of each CDR3. The D gene is left open where the match is weak. Clone size appears in some rows only: once, few, many, or a class for an expanded clone.

v_gene	abundance	d_gene	j_gene	CDR3nt	CDR3aa
TRBV9	NA	NA	TRBJ1-3	TGTGCCAGCAGCGTAGAGCAGGGTACCCCGTCTCGGAACACCATATATTTT	CASSVEQGTPSRNTIYF
TRBV11-3	few	NA	TRBJ2-1	TGTGCCAGCAGCCGAGGTGCCTCCTACAATGAGCAGTTCTTC	CASSRGASYNEQFF
TRBV2	many	NA	TRBJ2-1	TGTGCCAGCAGTCAGCCGGACAGACACAATGAGCAGTTCTTC	CASSQPDRHNEQFF
TRBV6-1	NA	TRBD1	TRBJ2-7	TGTGCCAGCAGTCGCCGGACAGGCGACGAGCAGTACTTC	CASSRRTGDEQYF
TRBV5-1	NA	NA	TRBJ1-2	TGCGCCAGCAGCCCGGACGGAACAAAGGGATATGGCTACACCTTC	CASSPDGTKGYGYTF
TRBV28	few	TRBD1	TRBJ1-5	TGTGCCGCGGGGGGGGACAGGAGTCAGCCCCAGCATTTT	CAAGGDRSQPQHF
TRBV15	NA	NA	TRBJ2-7	TGTGCCACCAGCAGAGATTTTAGGGCCTACGAGCAGTACTTC	CATSRDFRAYEQYF
TRBV5-1	few	TRBD1	TRBJ1-2	TGCGCCAGCAGCTTGACAGGGGCTGAGTATGGCTACACCTTC	CASSLTGAEYGYTF
TRBV28	NA	NA	TRBJ2-5	TGTGCCACCCGTGAGGCCCAAGAGACCCAGTACTTC	CATREAQETQYF
TRBV5-4	NA	NA	TRBJ2-2	TGTGCCAGCGGTCAGGTTGACACCGGGGAGCTGTTTTTT	CASGQVDTGELFF
TRBV4-2	NA	NA	TRBJ2-1	TGTGCCAGCAGCCAAGCCCCCGGGATAGGGACCCCCCAGAATGAGCAGTTCTTC	CASSQAPGIGTPQNEQFF
TRBV19	NA	NA	TRBJ2-7	TGTGCCAGTAGTATGGGGAGCGAGCAGTACTTC	CASSMGSEQYF
TRBV7-9	NA	NA	TRBJ2-3	TGTGCCAGCAGGCTCGGACCCTACACAGATACGCAGTATTTT	CASRLGPYTDTQYF
TRBV5-4	few	NA	TRBJ2-3	TGTGCCAGCAGCCAAGGGAGCGTAAATACGCAGTATTTT	CASSQGSVNTQYF
TRBV28	many	NA	TRBJ2-4	TGTGCCAGCAGAGGTAGACACCTAAAAAACATTCAGTACTTC	CASRGRHLKNIQYF
TRBV5-6	few	TRBD2	TRBJ2-1	TGTGCCAGCAGACTGAGCGGGACCAATCAGTTCTTC	CASRLSGTNQFF
TRBV4-1	few	NA	TRBJ2-1	TGCGCCAGCAGCCAAGATCCCACTAGGTCAAATGAGCAGTTCTTC	CASSQDPTRSNEQFF
TRBV4-1	NA	NA	TRBJ2-5	TGCGCCAGCAGCCAAGATTTTCCTGAGTCAACCCAGTACTTC	CASSQDFPESTQYF
TRBV7-2	few	NA	TRBJ2-7	TGTGCCAGCAGCTTCCAACAACAGGCCTACGAGCAGTACTTC	CASSFQQQAYEQYF
TRBV10-3	few	TRBD1	TRBJ1-3	TGTGCCATCAGACCCGACAGGGCCGGAAACACCATATATTTT	CAIRPDRAGNTIYF
TRBV4-3	few	NA	TRBJ1-3	TGCGCCAGCAGCCAAGATACCCCAGGGTTTTCTGGAAACACCATATATTTT	CASSQDTPGFSGNTIYF
TRBV11-3	NA	TRBD1	TRBJ2-3	TGTGCCAGCAGCTCCTCAAGACAGGGGCAAGAGGATACGCAGTATTTT	CASSSSRQGQEDTQYF
TRBV4-3	NA	NA	TRBJ2-3	TGCGCCAGCAGCCAAGAGGTTCAGCGGGATACGCAGTATTTT	CASSQEVQRDTQYF
TRBV7-2	few	TRBD1	TRBJ2-1	TGTGCCAGCAGCCTCCCCTGGACGGGACAGGGCAACAATGAGCAGTTCTTC	CASSLPWTGQGNNEQFF
TRBV6-6	NA	NA	TRBJ1-5	TGTGCCAGCAGTTACGGAAGAAAGGGTAATGCCCAGCATTTT	CASSYGRKGNAQHF
TRBV7-8	NA	NA	TRBJ2-5	TGTGCCAGCAGCTTAGCGCGGGCCGTAGAGACCCAGTACTTC	CASSLARAVETQYF
TRBV7-2	few	TRBD2	TRBJ2-3	TGTGCCAGCAGCCGTGGGGGACTAGCGGGTTTCACAGATACGCAGTATTTT	CASSRGGLAGFTDTQYF
TRBV5-1	NA	NA	TRBJ2-1	TGCGCCAGCAGCTTGGATAGCGGTACCTACAATGAGCAGTTCTTC	CASSLDSGTYNEQFF
TRBV9	few	NA	TRBJ2-2	TGTGCCAGCAATGTAAACACCGGGGAGCTGTTTTTT	CASNVNTGELFF
TRBV15	few	NA	TRBJ2-1	TGTGCCACCAGCGGACAAAAAACAATCTCCTACAATGAGCAGTTCTTC	CATSGQKTISYNEQFF
TRBV7-2	few	NA	TRBJ1-2	TGTGCCAGCAGCCGAGGAGCCGGGTCTAACTATGGCTACACCTTC	CASSRGAGSNYGYTF
TRBV10-2	NA	NA	TRBJ2-5	TGCGCCAGCAGGGTTCGGGAGACCCAGTACTTC	CASRVRETQYF
TRBV7-2	few	TRBD2	TRBJ2-7	TGTGCCAGCAGCTTATTCTGGCGGGAGGGTTTCTCCTACGAGCAGTACTTC	CASSLFWREGFSYEQYF
TRBV7-2	NA	NA	TRBJ1-5	TGTGCCAGCAGCTTAGATCTTCGGCAGCCCCAGCATTTT	CASSLDLRQPQHF
TRBV15	few	NA	TRBJ2-3	TGTGCCACCAGCAGAGCATTAGATACGCAGTATTTT	CATSRALDTQYF
TRBV7-2	few	TRBD1	TRBJ2-7	TGTGCCAGCAGCTTAACGGTCAGGGGGAACTACGAGCAGTACTTC	CASSLTVRGNYEQYF
TRBV27	NA	TRBD1	TRBJ1-1	TGTGCCAGCAGTGGAACAGGGGCCGCTTGGTTGAACACTGAAGCTTTCTTT	CASSGTGAAWLNTEAFF
TRBV18	many	TRBD2	TRBJ2-2	TGTGCCAGCTCACCGGGACTAACCGGGGAGCTGTTTTTT	CASSPGLTGELFF
TRBV4-3	NA	NA	TRBJ2-3	TGCGCCAGCAGCCAAGGGGGAGTAGATACGCAGTATTTT	CASSQGGVDTQYF
TRBV27	NA	TRBD2	TRBJ2-7	TGTGCCAGCAGTTCGCGACAACGGACTAGCGGGAGTTACGAGCAGTACTTC	CASSSRQRTSGSYEQYF
TRBV28	NA	NA	TRBJ2-7	TGTGCCAGCAGTTTACTCCGGACAGCTTACGAGCAGTACTTC	CASSLLRTAYEQYF
TRBV19	few	NA	TRBJ1-2	TGTGCCAGTAGTATCAGTAGGGATGGCTACACCTTC	CASSISRDGYTF
TRBV2	few	NA	TRBJ2-5	TGTGCCAGCAGGGAACTAGCTACGGAGACCCAGTACTTC	CASRELATETQYF
TRBV2	NA	TRBD1	TRBJ2-1	TGTGCCAGCAACAGACAGGGATCTTACAATGAGCAGTTCTTC	CASNRQGSYNEQFF
TRBV10-3	NA	NA	TRBJ2-1	TGTGCCATCGGAGGACGAAAGGCGGGCAATGAGCAGTTCTTC	CAIGGRKAGNEQFF